One and the same sample provided the 15 T cell receptor beta chains below, sequenced in a study of PD-1 blockade in classical Hodgkin lymphoma. Profiling relied on immunoSEQ multiplex PCR, and the TCRdb table lists in-frame clones only, not all of them. The sample contains tens of thousands of clones, more than 80% of which appear only once. Time point noted: cycle 4 day 1 (C4D1), after about 6 weeks of nivolumab. Every patient was affected by relapse after autologous stem cell transplantation, while exposure to brentuximab vedotin was not uniform. The sequenced sample was peripheral blood mononuclear cells (PBMCs), obtained before the fourth cycle of nivolumab. The receptor set was obtained from a human donor with classical Hodgkin lymphoma.

The genes are TRBV6-1 and TRBJ1-5; tentatively, D is TRBD1 (5 bases). The CDR3 covers 13 residues. Germline V gene data show CDR1 as MNHNS and CDR2 as SASEGT. Trimming left V 4 bases short and J 10 bases short, with 14 bases between. CDR3 region: CASSGEEGHPQHF. CDR3 DNA: TGTGCCAGCAGTGGAGAAGAGGGGCACCCCCAGCATTTT.

V gene TRBV7-2 combines with J gene TRBJ2-2; D may be TRBD1 (6 bases). CDR3 size: 16 residues. Trimming shortened V by 5 bases and J by 0 bases, and 13 bases separated the two germline ends. The germline V gene has CDR1 SGHTA and CDR2 FQGNSA. CDR3 in DNA: TGTGCCAGCAGCCTACAACAGGGCCCGAACACCGGGGAGCTGTTTTTT. This codes for CASSLQQGPNTGELFF.

The chain employs TRBV5-6 and TRBJ1-5; the D gene is possibly TRBD1 (5 bases). CDR3 length equals 13 residues. CDR1 SGHDT and CDR2 YYEEEE come from the germline V gene. V was pared by 1 base and J by 7 bases, with 9 bases between. CDR3 in DNA: TGTGCCAGCAGCTTGTCGGGGGTCCAGCCCCAGCATTTT. As protein: CASSLSGVQPQHF.

The genes are TRBV30 and TRBJ1-2, with D possibly TRBD1 on 5 matching bases. CDR3 length equals 15 residues. Trimming shortened V by 0 bases and J by 0 bases, and 11 bases separated the two germline ends. Germline V CDR1 and CDR2: GTSNPN, SVGIG (reference sequence). CDR3 sequence reads: CAWSVRGRTNYGYTF. In nucleotides, the CDR3 is TGTGCCTGGAGTGTACGGGGCAGAACTAACTATGGCTACACCTTC.

This sequence joins TRBV4-3 and TRBJ2-5; D might be TRBD1 (5 bases). V was pared by 0 bases and J by 6 bases, with 11 bases between. The germline CDR1 and CDR2 sequences are LGHNA and YSLEER. The CDR3 is 14 amino acids. The CDR3 DNA is TGCGCCAGCAGCCAAGATCTGGACATCCAGACCCAGTACTTC. This translates into CASSQDLDIQTQYF.

The CDR3 is CASSLFRGPDGGYTF. CDR3 sequence (DNA): TGTGCCAGCAGCTTATTCCGGGGGCCTGACGGTGGCTACACCTTC. The gene calls are TRBV7-9 and TRBJ1-2, with D possibly TRBD1 on 6 matching bases. Germline-derived CDR1 and CDR2 are SEHNR and FQNEAQ (reference sequence). Trimming took 2 bases from V and 7 from J, leaving 17 bases between them. The CDR3 totals 15 residues.

This clone showed up just once. CDR3 in amino acids: CASAIGRGETQYF. The CDR3 DNA reads TGTGCCAGCGCCATCGGGAGAGGAGAGACCCAGTACTTC. The chain uses TRBV18 and TRBJ2-5; D possibly corresponds to TRBD2 (6 bases). Between the trimmed V and J ends, which lost 8 bases and 4 bases, there was a span of 14 bases. Germline CDR1 reads KGHSH; CDR2 reads LQKENI. The length of the CDR3 is 13 residues.

The chain uses TRBV29-1 and TRBJ2-2, with 8 bases fitting TRBD2. The CDR3 contains 14 residues. The germline V gene encodes CDR1 SQVTM and CDR2 ANQGSEA. V was clipped by 6 bases and J by 2 bases; unmatched bases: 5. The CDR3 DNA sequence: TGCAGCGTCCGACTAGCGCCAAACACCGGGGAGCTGTTTTTT. Translating it yields CSVRLAPNTGELFF.

This clone was counted only a few times. V is TRBV12-2 and J is TRBJ2-7. TRBV12-2 is a recognized pseudogene. The CDR3 contains 12 residues. The CDR3 spells CASRQRIYEQYF. CDR3 DNA: TGTGCAAGTCGCCAACGGATCTACGAGCAGTACTTC.

The chain recombines TRBV11-2 with TRBJ2-5; D is possibly TRBD2 (5 bases). Per the germline V gene, CDR1 is SGHAT and CDR2 is FQNNGV. The germline V and J ends were trimmed by 5 bases and 1 base, with 8 bases remaining between them. There are 13 residues in the CDR3. Written as DNA, the CDR3 is TGTGCCAGCAGCCCCGGGATCCAAGAGACCCAGTACTTC. Its translation: CASSPGIQETQYF.

V gene TRBV2 combines with J gene TRBJ2-2; TRBD1 is a possible D gene (6 bases). Germline loops: CDR1 SNHLY, CDR2 FYNNEI. The CDR3 totals 16 residues. V lost 6 bases, J lost 1 base, and 15 bases lay in between. The CDR3 protein is CASSRDTLKNTGELFF. Here the CDR3 DNA reads TGTGCCAGCAGCCGGGACACCCTCAAGAACACCGGGGAGCTGTTTTTT.

This chain connects TRBV27 to TRBJ2-4, with 13 positions matching TRBD2. CDR1 is MNHEY and CDR2 is SMNVEV in the germline V gene (reference sequence). CDR3 size: 14 residues. The J segment lost 10 bases and the V segment lost 5 bases, leaving 5 bases of the junction unmatched. CDR3: CASSPGTSGIIQYF. The CDR3 region has the DNA TGTGCCAGCAGTCCTGGGACTAGCGGGATAATTCAGTACTTC.

The chain is built from TRBV28 and TRBJ2-3, with 8 bases matching TRBD2. Germline CDR1 is MDHEN and CDR2 is SYDVKM. CDR3 length: 14 residues. The ends lost 6 bases at V and 6 bases at J; junction bases unmatched: 8. The CDR3, as DNA: TGTGCCAGCAGAAAGGCCGGGGGGGTGGATACGCAGTATTTT. Translation gives CASRKAGGVDTQYF.

The V call is TRBV19, the J call TRBJ2-2, with TRBD2 matching 7 bases. The V gene end was trimmed by 3 bases and the J gene end by 1 base; junction bases not matched to a gene: 5. Germline CDR1 reads LNHDA; CDR2 reads SQIVND (reference sequence). CDR3 length equals 16 residues. The DNA for the CDR3 is TGTGCCAGTAGTATGTGGGCGGGAGTGAACACCGGGGAGCTGTTTTTT. Translated, it gives CASSMWAGVNTGELFF.

This rearrangement joins TRBV5-4 to TRBJ2-7, with 11 nucleotides matching TRBD2. J gave up 5 bases and V 4 bases, and 11 bases lay outside the gene matches. Germline V lookup: CDR1 SGHNT, CDR2 YYREEE (reference sequence). CDR3 length: 16 residues. Here the CDR3 reads CASSQLSGRANDEQYF. Written as DNA, the CDR3 is TGTGCCAGCAGCCAACTTAGCGGGAGGGCCAACGACGAGCAGTACTTC.